A single sample is the source of the 9 T cell receptor beta chains below, sequenced in a study of Ad26.COV2.S vaccination and SARS-CoV-2 variants (dated by TCRdb to the early 2020s). The sample's treatment or condition label is to be understood as: around 19 received Ad26.COV2.S at low or high dose, single or two shots; about 5 received placebo; per-sample allocation not given. Repertoires of vaccine and placebo recipients were sequenced from samples collected on day 63 after the first injection. The protocol used for the library was the immunoSEQ multiplex PCR assay. Held by TCRdb, this immuneACCESS table contains in-frame sequences only and omits some clones. Under half of the omission traces to an unresolved V gene where checked; the cause of the rest is unknown. Counted in this sample were about 680,000 clones; more than 70% of them appeared once. The ten largest clonotypes hold about 1.5% of the sample.

This sample comprised peripheral blood, obtained in a trial of Ad26.COV2.S vaccine versus placebo. Receptors originate from a person aged 18-60 years who received the Ad26.COV2.S COVID-19 vaccine or a placebo.

This sequence joins TRBV9 and TRBJ2-1; tentatively, D is TRBD2 (6 bases). Per germline, CDR1 SGDLS and CDR2 YYNGEE. With 2 bases removed from V and 7 bases from J, the gap between germline ends came to 19 bases. CDR3 size: 16 residues. Here the CDR3 DNA reads TGTGCCAGCAGCGTCACCGGGACTCCTTTTGGGAATGAGCAGTTCTTC. Its protein product is CASSVTGTPFGNEQFF.

The chain carries TRBV6-6 and TRBJ1-6; D remains ambiguous. The germline V gene encodes CDR1 MNHNY and CDR2 SVGAGI (reference sequence). Trimming left V 2 bases short and J 9 bases short, with 11 bases between. There are 14 residues in the CDR3. In DNA form, the CDR3 reads TGTGCCAGCAGTTACGGAGGGCGGATTTCACCCCTCCACTTT. Translated: CASSYGGRISPLHF.

This chain uses TRBV27 with TRBJ2-7, with D hard to call. From germline, CDR1 is MNHEY and CDR2 SMNVEV (reference sequence). The CDR3 has 13 residues. With 4 bases removed from V and 6 bases from J, the gap between germline ends came to 13 bases. The CDR3 protein is CASSSSLFGEQYF. CDR3 nucleotides: TGTGCCAGCAGTTCCTCGCTATTCGGCGAGCAGTACTTC.

This chain connects TRBV19 to TRBJ2-7; D perhaps matches TRBD2 (6 bases). There are 14 residues in the CDR3. Per the germline V gene, CDR1 is LNHDA and CDR2 is SQIVND (reference sequence). The V gene lost 4 bases and the J gene lost 0 bases, with 10 bases spanning the gap. The DNA of the CDR3 is TGTGCCAGTAGTAGAATCGGGAGCTCCTACGAGCAGTACTTC. Translating it yields CASSRIGSSYEQYF.

V and J are TRBV9 and TRBJ2-3, with D possibly being TRBD2 (7 bases). There are 16 residues in the CDR3. Trimming cost V 3 bases and J 5 bases, with 19 bases left between them. Germline V gene data show CDR1 as SGDLS and CDR2 as YYNGEE. The CDR3 nucleotides read TGTGCCAGCAGCGCGATTTTAAGGGGGGGTCAAGATACGCAGTATTTT. Amino acid sequence: CASSAILRGGQDTQYF.

The rearrangement uses TRBV7-2 and TRBJ1-2; D uncertain. Germline V gene sequence: CDR1 SGHTA, CDR2 FQGNSA. This CDR3 spans 15 amino acids. With 5 bases removed from V and 4 bases from J, the gap between germline ends came to 17 bases. The CDR3 nucleotides are TGTGCCAGCAGCCAATTCCCCCTCGTCCTCTATGGCTACACCTTC. Its protein product is CASSQFPLVLYGYTF.

This clone was recorded once. Other DNA sequences from this sample encode an identical CDR3 as well. V gene TRBV5-1 combines with J gene TRBJ2-2; 8 positions agree with TRBD1. From germline, CDR1 is SGHRS and CDR2 YFSETQ. The CDR3 covers 14 residues. After removal of 5 bases from V and 5 bases from J, the junction contained 5 bases not matched to a gene. CDR3 region: CASRDRADTGELFF. The CDR3 coding sequence is TGCGCCAGCAGGGACAGGGCGGATACCGGGGAGCTGTTTTTT. Full variable domain (outside the CDR3, taken from reference TRBV5-1 and TRBJ2-2): KAGVTQTPRYLIKTRGQQVTLSCSPISGHRSVSWYQQTPGQGLQFLFEYFSETQRNKGNFPGRFSGRQFSNSRSEMNVSTLELGDSALYLCASRDRADTGELFFGEGSRLTVL.

This clone was seen a handful of times. The gene calls are TRBV4-2 and TRBJ1-4; D is uncertain. Trimming removed 5 bases at V and 7 bases at J, with 14 bases between. Germline CDR1 and CDR2: LGHNA and YNFKEQ. CDR3 size: 14 residues. The CDR3, as DNA: TGTGCCAGCAGCTCCGACCGCCGGGCTGAAAAACTGTTTTTT. This translates into CASSSDRRAEKLFF.

This clone was counted only a few times. Other DNA sequences of this sample code for an identical CDR3. This chain links TRBV2 with TRBJ1-5; D gene unclear. Trimming shortened V by 1 base and J by 4 bases, and 2 bases separated the two germline ends. CDR3 length: 12 amino acids. Germline values: CDR1 SNHLY, CDR2 FYNNEI. This CDR3 reads CASSEGNQPQHF. For the CDR3, the DNA is TGTGCCAGCAGTGAAGGGAATCAGCCCCAGCATTTT.